This TCR beta chain is from a study of blood T cell repertoires in COVID-19. In the original processing: Reference gene primer amplification yielded estimated nucleated cell counts. Clones were read by immunoSEQ multiplex PCR, and TCRdb kept only the in-frame ones, dropping some. From that table come the V and J calls and clone size; the DNA was used to work out D and trimming. The sample yields under 75,000 clones, 75% to 90% seen once. This clone was found once. This CDR3 is built from 15 residues. V lost 2 bases to trimming and J lost 0 bases, with 8 bases between them. Germline V gives CDR1 LGHDT, CDR2 YNNKEL (reference sequence).

V is TRBV3-1 (or the pseudogene TRBV3-2) and J is TRBJ1-3; D gene uncertain. This TCR was recovered from a man aged 45-60 years with active COVID-19. Sample: peripheral blood. CDR3: CASSQLSSSGNTIYF. CDR3 nucleotide sequence: TGTGCCAGCAGCCAACTAAGTAGCTCTGGAAACACCATATATTTT.